This T cell receptor beta chain is drawn from a study of T-cell memory formation after mild COVID-19 (dated by TCRdb to the early 2020s). Some background on the complete study: Most TCR sequence clusters were specific to one of the two donors. Two young, previously healthy adult volunteers made up the cohort, one male and one female. In a couple of donors, T-cell clones that expanded and contracted after mild COVID-19 were tracked by sequencing TCRalpha and TCRbeta repertoires over time. Results the study describes overall, beyond this receptor: The second-wave clones that peaked on day 37 were not confirmed to be SARS-CoV-2 specific. From day 15 to 85, contracting clones showed balanced CD4/CD8 phenotypes, whereas a second wave of clones that expanded from day 15 to 37 leaned towards CD4+. Contracting CD4+ clones turned up mainly in the CM and EM memory subsets, whereas EMRA was where CD8+ clones were enriched. Some responding clones were detected in pre-infection memory, suggesting pre-existing cross-reactive memory T cells joined the SARS-CoV-2 response. The study covered only a couple of mild cases, and larger cohorts including severe cases with pre-infection samples were considered necessary.

As for this clonotype: Its antigen is unknown. The record has no base qualities; no much larger clone is one base away.

PBMCs were isolated by Ficoll-Paque density gradient centrifugation. V is cut by 6 bases and J by 1 base, and the space between the germline ends is 9 bases. Counted from cysteine to phenylalanine, this CDR3 has 13 amino acids. Only the CDR3 DNA stays, 39 bases, in frame from base 1. CDR1 and CDR2, per the germline V gene (reference sequence), are SEHNR and FQNEAQ. Sequencing used an Illumina NovaSeq 6000. TCRalpha and TCRbeta cDNA libraries were built by 5'RACE with constant-segment primers, adding sample barcodes and unique molecular identifiers. RNA was extracted from every sample with Trizol reagent. Libraries were amplified in two PCR steps, with a second sample barcode and Illumina TruSeq adapters added in the second step. The libraries were sequenced on an Illumina NovaSeq using 2 x 150 bp paired-end reads. From the authors' description of their analysis: Demultiplexing of reads and collapsing into UMI-guided consensus sequences were performed with migec v1.2.7. Using mixcr v2.1.11, UMI consensuses were aligned to TRA and TRB V and J templates and then assembled into clonotypes. A clonotype was counted as expanded or contracted only when both edgeR and NoisET called the clonotype significant, with the noise models trained on biological replicates. edgeR calls used a false discovery rate-adjusted p below 0.01 and a log2 fold-change threshold of 1. As an exploratory analysis of dynamics, max-normalized trajectories of the 1000 most abundant clonotypes were examined with PCA combined with hierarchical clustering. Separately sequenced CD4+ and CD8+ repertoires were used to assign a CD4 or CD8 phenotype to each responding clone. TCRdb trimmed public reads at Q25 via fastp, called clones via MiXCR and kept in-frame beta chains. One record per CDR3 amino acid sequence lists the most common genes and DNA. TCRdb, rather than the study authors, made the V and J calls. In all, the sample holds 400,000 to 500,000 distinct CDR3 sequences, and 20% of those were seen once. The top ten clones comprise approximately 8.4% of the sample.

Sequenced sample: PBMCs or a T cell subset sorted from them (not recorded which). The sequence joins TRBV7-9 to TRBJ2-5; the D segment cannot be called with confidence. The clonotype was recovered from an adult woman who had mild COVID-19 (a few samples of this study predate the infection). The sample titles of this study are shuffled in the database, so cell type and time point are left out; the donor was told from shared clones. CDR3 reads: CASRSRAQETQYF. Here is the DNA: TGTGCCAGCAGATCTAGAGCCCAAGAGACCCAGTACTTC.